This T cell receptor (beta chain) appears in the sequencing data of a study of regulatory and conventional T cells in RAG deficiency. Study-wide results and caveats: Shorter CDR3s in all patient subsets; >80% Treg-Tconv overlap in Omenn. Shannon entropy was markedly lower and Simpson indices higher in RAG-deficient patients than control T-cell subsets.

CDR1 MGHDK and CDR2 SYGVNS come from the germline V gene. Trimming took 6 bases from V and 2 from J, leaving 14 bases between them. CDR3 length equals 14 residues. Comment on this clone: Antigen unknown.

TCRdb's copy holds only in-frame clones and misses some; the assay was immunoSEQ multiplex PCR. This sample yields 10,000 to 15,000 clones, of which 90% to 95% are seen a single time; under 1.2% belongs to the top ten. Conventional CD4+ T cells were sorted from blood as CD25-low CD127-high cells. In addition, the sample was reused for a study of regulatory T cells. In that study: Amplification used 52 TRBV primers and 13 TRBJ primers. Patient repertoires had restricted TRB V-J pairs and skewed V and J usage, most in Tregs.

The source of this sequence is a human donor in good health. The sample was CD4+ effector T cells sorted from blood. The rearrangement links TRBV25-1 to TRBJ2-7; D not resolved. CDR3 coding DNA: TGTGCCAGCAGCCCACGGGTTGTGACCTACGAGCAGTACTTC. This codes for CASSPRVVTYEQYF.